Below are 21 T cell receptor beta chains sequenced from a single sample in a study of OX40 agonist ivuxolimab in advanced cancers. Only in-frame clones appear in the TCRdb table, and some are missing; sequencing was by immunoSEQ multiplex PCR. The sample has more than 100,000 clones, 85% to 95% seen once; the top ten hold roughly 0.94%. Here the sequenced sample was CD4+ or CD8+ T cells sorted from blood, taken in a trial of the OX40 agonist ivuxolimab. Every receptor here comes from an adult with an advanced solid tumor such as melanoma, head and neck, liver or kidney cancer.

This clone was picked up a small number of times. The chain carries TRBV2 and TRBJ2-1; D is uncertain. V was pared by 3 bases and J by 5 bases, with 8 bases between. This CDR3 has 13 residues. Germline values: CDR1 SNHLY, CDR2 FYNNEI. Here the CDR3 reads CASSEPLNNEQFF. Written as DNA, the CDR3 is TGTGCCAGCAGTGAGCCCCTGAACAATGAGCAGTTCTTC.

This rearrangement joins TRBV5-1 to TRBJ1-6; 7 nucleotides align to TRBD1. The CDR3 runs to 15 residues. With 0 bases clipped from V and 10 bases from J, the junction kept 7 bases outside the gene matches. The germline V gene encodes CDR1 SGHRS and CDR2 YFSETQ. In DNA form, the CDR3 reads TGCGCCAGCAGCTTGGGGGTAACAGGGGACTCACCCCTCCACTTT. Translated: CASSLGVTGDSPLHF.

The chain uses TRBV7-3 and TRBJ2-3, with D unresolved. Trimming pared 0 bases from V and 6 bases from J, leaving 7 bases between. Looked up from germline, CDR1 is SGHTA and CDR2 is FQGTGA. This CDR3 is 13 amino acids long. The CDR3 sequence is CASSLTRPDTQYF. In DNA, the CDR3 is TGTGCCAGCAGCTTAACGCGCCCCGATACGCAGTATTTT. Looking up the rest from reference TRBV7-3 and TRBJ2-3 gives the full variable domain: GAGVSQTPSNKVTEKGKYVELRCDPISGHTALYWYRQSLGQGPEFLIYFQGTGAADDSGLPNDRFFAVRPEGSVSTLKIQRTERGDSAVYLCASSLTRPDTQYFGPGTRLTVL.

The chain uses TRBV18 and TRBJ1-1; perhaps TRBD1 as D (5 bases). Germline V lookup: CDR1 KGHSH, CDR2 LQKENI. The CDR3 contains 12 residues. Trimming removed 6 bases from V and 9 bases from J, with 14 bases in between. The CDR3 here is CASSNPGGKAFF. The CDR3 DNA sequence: TGTGCCAGCTCGAACCCGGGGGGGAAAGCTTTCTTT.

This clone is a singleton in its sample. The rearrangement uses TRBV28 and TRBJ1-2; D not resolved. Looked up from germline, CDR1 is MDHEN and CDR2 is SYDVKM. This CDR3 is 12 amino acids long. Trimming took off 4 bases at V and 10 bases at J, with 13 bases between the two ends. This CDR3 is CASSSGPGDYTF. The CDR3, as DNA: TGTGCCAGCAGTTCAGGACCCGGGGACTACACCTTC.

The rearrangement uses TRBV27 and TRBJ2-7, with no clear D. The CDR3 contains 14 residues. V was cut by 8 bases and J by 1 base, with 15 bases left in between. Per germline, CDR1 MNHEY and CDR2 SMNVEV (reference sequence). This CDR3 is CASHISAGSYEQYF. CDR3 sequence (DNA): TGTGCCAGCCATATATCGGCTGGGTCCTACGAGCAGTACTTC.

This clone occurred once. The chain has TRBV9 and TRBJ2-3; TRBD2 agrees at 8 bases. This CDR3 has 17 residues. V shed 0 bases and J 4 bases; nucleotides not matched to a gene: 10. Germline loops: CDR1 SGDLS, CDR2 YYNGEE. In DNA, the CDR3 is TGTGCCAGCAGCGTAGGACCTAGCGGGTCAAGGGCAGATACGCAGTATTTT. It translates to CASSVGPSGSRADTQYF. Full variable domain (rest looked up from reference TRBV9 and TRBJ2-3): DSGVTQTPKHLITATGQRVTLRCSPRSGDLSVYWYQQSLDQGLQFLIQYYNGEERAKGNILERFSAQQFPDLHSELNLSSLELGDSALYFCASSVGPSGSRADTQYFGPGTRLTVL.

This clone showed up just once. This rearrangement joins TRBV30 to TRBJ2-7; D remains unclear. V shed 4 bases and J shed 7 bases, with 14 bases lying between them. The CDR3 is 12 residues long. Germline assignment: CDR1 GTSNPN and CDR2 SVGIG (reference sequence). The CDR3: CAWTQRAWEQYF. The CDR3 DNA follows: TGTGCCTGGACCCAACGGGCGTGGGAGCAGTACTTC.

Details on this clone: The junction does not match germline at one end; this may be a read error. The chain links TRBV7-2 to TRBJ2-5; 9 nucleotides line up with TRBD1. Germline V gives CDR1 SGHTA, CDR2 FQGNSA. CDR3 length: 14 residues. For the CDR3, the DNA is TGTGCTAGCAGCACCGGGACAGGGTTAGAGACCCAGTACTTC. It codes for CASSTGTGLETQYF.

The chain links TRBV7-3 to TRBJ2-1; no firm D call. CDR1 and CDR2 (germline): SGHTA, FQGTGA. This CDR3 is built from 13 residues. Trimming removed 0 bases at V and 8 bases at J, with 8 bases between. DNA of the CDR3: TGTGCCAGCAGCTTAACGTCCCGGGATGAGCAGTTCTTC. This codes for CASSLTSRDEQFF.

V is TRBV4-1 and J is TRBJ2-5; D unresolved. CDR3 length: 19 amino acids. V lost 5 bases, J lost 2 bases, and 27 bases lay in between. The germline gives CDR1 MGHRA, CDR2 YSYEKL. This CDR3 is CASSDGSLRTKSSQETQYF. The CDR3 nucleotides read TGCGCCAGCAGCGACGGCAGTCTTAGGACCAAGTCCTCACAAGAGACCCAGTACTTC.

As for this clone: The identical CDR3 is also encoded by other nucleotide sequences in the sample. This chain uses TRBV11-2 with TRBJ1-1; D gene ambiguous. Deletions cut 1 base from V and 0 bases from J, with 3 bases between. Germline-derived CDR1 and CDR2 are SGHAT and FQNNGV. The CDR3 has 13 amino acids. In DNA form, the CDR3 reads TGTGCCAGCAGCTTAGTAGTGAACACTGAAGCTTTCTTT. Amino acid sequence: CASSLVVNTEAFF.

V gene TRBV7-2 combines with J gene TRBJ2-1, with TRBD1 identical over 11 bases. The CDR3 is 15 residues long. The germline gives CDR1 SGHTA, CDR2 FQGNSA. The junction had 10 bases not matched to a gene; V was cut back by 6 bases and J by 9 bases. CDR3 loop: CASRLRTGGSGEQFF. For the CDR3, the DNA is TGTGCCAGCAGACTGCGGACAGGGGGCTCGGGTGAGCAGTTCTTC.

V gene TRBV28 combines with J gene TRBJ2-3; TRBD2 agrees at 11 bases. CDR3 length: 15 amino acids. V lost 7 bases and J lost 6; bases outside the gene matches: 9. Germline V lookup: CDR1 MDHEN, CDR2 SYDVKM. CDR3 nucleotides: TGTGCCAGCACCTTAGCGGGAGGGAGTACCGATACGCAGTATTTT. Amino acids: CASTLAGGSTDTQYF.

This clone was observed a single time. The rearrangement uses TRBV5-1 and TRBJ1-2; D gene unclear. Trimming stripped 2 bases from V and 2 bases from J, with 10 bases between. The V gene's germline CDR1 is SGHRS and CDR2 YFSETQ. The CDR3 is made up of 14 amino acids. CDR3 region: CASSFRGANYGYTF. The CDR3 region has the DNA TGCGCCAGCAGCTTTCGGGGAGCAAACTATGGCTACACCTTC.

The rearrangement uses TRBV18 and TRBJ1-2; 9 bases match TRBD1. With 2 bases clipped from V and 8 bases from J, the junction kept 15 bases outside the gene matches. The CDR3 runs to 17 residues. Germline values: CDR1 KGHSH, CDR2 LQKENI. DNA for the CDR3: TGTGCCAGCTCACCAAAAGCTGGACCGGGACAGGGTGGAGGCTACACCTTC. Its protein product is CASSPKAGPGQGGGYTF.

V is TRBV7-2 and J is TRBJ1-2, with TRBD1 matching over 8 bases. Trimming cost V 5 bases and J 9 bases; bases outside gene matches: 14. CDR1 and CDR2 (germline): SGHTA, FQGNSA. CDR3 length: 15 amino acids. The CDR3 DNA sequence: TGTGCCAGCAGCCCAAACCCAGGACAGGGTGGACGCTACACCTTC. Translated, it gives CASSPNPGQGGRYTF.

As to this clone: The junction departs from the called germline gene at one end, perhaps through a read error. The chain couples TRBV4-1 to TRBJ2-5; D is possibly TRBD2 (6 bases). CDR3 length: 15 residues. In germline, CDR1 is MGHRA, CDR2 YSYEKL. In DNA form, the CDR3 reads TGCGCCAGCAGCCAACTTGGACTAAACCAAGAGGCCCAGTACTTC. It yields the protein CASSQLGLNQEAQYF.

The chain links TRBV28 to TRBJ2-7; 7 bases line up with TRBD2. Germline-derived CDR1 and CDR2 are MDHEN and SYDVKM. V gave up 1 base and J gave up 2 bases; unmatched junction bases: 5. This CDR3 has 15 residues. In DNA, the CDR3 is TGTGCCAGCAGTTTATTTCCTAGCGGTCCCTACGAGCAGTACTTC. Amino acids: CASSLFPSGPYEQYF.

The V call is TRBV7-6, the J call TRBJ1-6; tentative D call: TRBD1 (6 bases). The CDR3 contains 16 residues. V gave up 5 bases and J gave up 2 bases, with 13 bases separating them. The germline V gene has CDR1 SGHVS and CDR2 FNYEAQ. CDR3 sequence reads: CASSRTGSTYNSPLHF. The CDR3 DNA reads TGTGCCAGCAGCCGCACAGGGAGTACCTATAATTCACCCCTCCACTTT. Full variable domain (remainder filled in from reference TRBV7-6 and TRBJ1-6): GAGVSQSPRYKVTKRGQDVALRCDPISGHVSLYWYRQALGQGPEFLTYFNYEAQQDKSGLPNDRFSAERPEGSISTLTIQRTEQRDSAMYRCASSRTGSTYNSPLHFGNGTRLTVT.

The J gene is TRBJ2-2, the V gene TRBV27; 9 positions agree with TRBD2. J gave up 4 bases and V 4 bases, and 10 bases lay outside the gene matches. CDR3 length equals 17 residues. CDR1 is MNHEY, CDR2 SMNVEV, per germline (reference sequence). The DNA of the CDR3 is TGTGCCAGCAGTTCCCGGACTAGCGCGATCATCACCGGGGAGCTGTTTTTT. This sequence encodes CASSSRTSAIITGELFF.